Sequencing of this T cell receptor beta chain was carried out in a study of cytomegalovirus exposure and HLA in healthy donors. In the case of this clone: Its antigen remains unknown.

Germline loops: CDR1 MDHEN, CDR2 SYDVKM. V was shortened by 5 bases and J by 2 bases, with 15 bases between the two germline ends. The length of the CDR3 is 15 residues. The PCR used 60 Vbeta and 13 Jbeta primers. Profiling relied on immunoSEQ multiplex PCR, and the TCRdb table lists in-frame clones only, not all of them. Counted here are roughly 180,000 clones, almost 85% occurring once; the ten biggest clones make up approximately 0.25%. Study observations and caveats: TCR beta sequences reportedly predicted most subjects' HLA-A and HLA-B alleles accurately.

The TCR sequence derives from a boy younger than 18 in good health and CMV-seronegative. This sequence joins TRBV28 and TRBJ1-2, with a tentative D call TRBD1 (5 bases). The sequencing sample was made of PBMCs. The chain's CDR3 is CASSQTPTGNYGYTF. The CDR3 DNA reads TGTGCCAGCAGTCAGACACCCACAGGAAACTATGGCTACACCTTC.